The 20 T cell receptor beta chains in this list originate from one sample, sequenced in a study of blood T cell repertoires in COVID-19. The table came from immunoSEQ multiplex PCR; TCRdb's copy has only in-frame clones and leaves some out. The repertoire holds fewer than 50,000 clones, with more than 90% as singletons. The sequenced sample was peripheral blood. Receptor source: a man between 50 and 59 years old with COVID-19, enrolled during active disease.

The chain links TRBV19 to TRBJ1-2; 8 bases are shared with TRBD1. The CDR3 length is 16 residues. V dropped 3 bases and J dropped 8; count of bases not matched to a gene: 14. CDR1 is LNHDA, CDR2 SQIVND, per germline (reference sequence). Here the CDR3 DNA reads TGTGCCAGTAGTATGTCCCCCCTGGACAGGGTTGACGGCTACACCTTC. Amino acids: CASSMSPLDRVDGYTF.

The V gene is TRBV5-4, the J gene TRBJ2-2; possibly TRBD2 for D (6 bases). There are 16 residues in the CDR3. Per the germline V gene, CDR1 is SGHNT and CDR2 is YYREEE (reference sequence). V was shortened by 4 bases and J by 0 bases, with 13 bases between the two germline ends. CDR3 sequence: CASSRGRDANTGELFF. CDR3 sequence (DNA): TGTGCCAGCAGCCGGGGGAGAGATGCGAACACCGGGGAGCTGTTTTTT.

CDR3 bases: TGTGCCAGCAGCCAAATGTTGACAGGGGGCCTCTACGAGCAGTACTTC. Translated, it gives CASSQMLTGGLYEQYF. V usage is TRBV5-5 and J usage is TRBJ2-7; 10 nucleotides agree with TRBD1. In germline, CDR1 is SGHKS, CDR2 YYEKEE (reference sequence). The CDR3 contains 16 residues. J was trimmed by 3 bases and V by 4 bases; bases with no gene match: 10.

The rearrangement joins TRBV18 to TRBJ2-7; a possible D gene is TRBD2 (6 bases). Germline V lookup: CDR1 KGHSH, CDR2 LQKENI. CDR3 length: 13 residues. The V end was cut by 3 bases, the J end by 7 bases, with 13 bases between. The CDR3 region is CASSPEGPGEQYF. The CDR3 DNA sequence: TGTGCCAGCTCACCGGAGGGACCGGGAGAGCAGTACTTC.

The V call is TRBV5-1, the J call TRBJ2-1, with 10 bases matching TRBD2. V was pared by 2 bases and J by 5 bases, with 7 bases of the junction left unmatched. Germline-derived CDR1 and CDR2 are SGHRS and YFSETQ. The CDR3 is made up of 16 amino acids. The CDR3 loop is CASSFRTSGANNEQFF. In DNA, the CDR3 is TGCGCCAGCAGCTTCCGGACTAGCGGAGCAAACAATGAGCAGTTCTTC.

The J gene is TRBJ2-3, the V gene TRBV11-2; D is uncertain. Per the germline V gene, CDR1 is SGHAT and CDR2 is FQNNGV. Trimming cost V 5 bases and J 0 bases, with 9 bases left between them. The CDR3 contains 14 residues. The CDR3 here is CASSPQPSTDTQYF. CDR3 coding DNA: TGTGCCAGCAGCCCACAGCCGAGCACAGATACGCAGTATTTT. The full variable domain, in which reference TRBV11-2 and TRBJ2-3 provide the parts outside the CDR3, is EAGVAQSPRYKIIEKRQSVAFWCNPISGHATLYWYQQILGQGPKLLIQFQNNGVVDDSQLPKDRFSAERLKGVDSTLKIQPAKLEDSAVYLCASSPQPSTDTQYFGPGTRLTVL.

The chain couples TRBV28 to TRBJ1-6; 9 positions match TRBD1. Germline lookup yields CDR1 MDHEN and CDR2 SYDVKM. V shed 2 bases and J 7 bases; nucleotides not matched to a gene: 0. CDR3 size: 14 residues. In DNA form, the CDR3 reads TGTGCCAGCAGTTTAGGACAGGGGAATTCACCCCTCCACTTT. Protein sequence: CASSLGQGNSPLHF.

V is TRBV19 and J is TRBJ1-3, with D perhaps TRBD1 (5 bases). Germline CDR1 reads LNHDA; CDR2 reads SQIVND (reference sequence). The CDR3 is 18 amino acids. Between the trimmed V and J ends, which lost 1 base and 4 bases, there was a span of 20 bases. CDR3 sequence: CASSIGSGASRSGNTIYF. The CDR3, as DNA: TGTGCCAGTAGTATAGGAAGTGGGGCGTCCAGAAGCGGAAACACCATATATTTT.

The V and J genes are TRBV7-2 and TRBJ1-1, with D maybe TRBD1 (6 bases). The CDR3 contains 15 residues. Germline loops: CDR1 SGHTA, CDR2 FQGNSA. The V and J ends lost 5 bases and 4 bases respectively, with 17 bases between them. CDR3 protein: CASSPQVGGGTEAFF. CDR3 bases: TGTGCCAGCAGCCCACAGGTAGGGGGTGGCACTGAAGCTTTCTTT.

V usage is TRBV27 and J usage is TRBJ2-1; 7 nucleotides align to TRBD1. CDR1 MNHEY and CDR2 SMNVEV come from the germline V gene (reference sequence). This CDR3 has 15 amino acids. The junction had 3 bases not matched to a gene; V was cut back by 4 bases and J by 0 bases. In DNA form, the CDR3 reads TGTGCCAGCAGTTCGGCAGGGGGCTCCTACAATGAGCAGTTCTTC. It is translated as CASSSAGGSYNEQFF.

The rearrangement joins TRBV19 to TRBJ1-1, with a weak D call TRBD1 (5 bases). The CDR3 has 16 residues. CDR1 is LNHDA, CDR2 SQIVND, per germline (reference sequence). V gave up 7 bases and J gave up 0 bases, with 18 bases separating them. The CDR3 region is CASKREAGTLNTEAFF. The CDR3 nucleotides read TGTGCCAGTAAACGGGAGGCAGGGACCTTGAACACTGAAGCTTTCTTT. The complete variable domain, with remaining parts taken from reference TRBV19 and TRBJ1-1, reads DGGITQSPKYLFRKEGQNVTLSCEQNLNHDAMYWYRQDPGQGLRLIYYSQIVNDFQKGDIAEGYSVSREKKESFPLTVTSAQKNPTAFYLCASKREAGTLNTEAFFGQGTRLTVV.

The rearrangement joins TRBV19 to TRBJ2-7; the match to TRBD1 covers 7 bases. The germline CDR1 and CDR2 sequences are LNHDA and SQIVND (reference sequence). CDR3 length: 16 residues. V gave up 4 bases and J gave up 3 bases; unmatched junction bases: 12. The CDR3 nucleotides read TGTGCCAGTAGTACGGCCGGACAGGAGGCGGGCTACGAGCAGTACTTC. This codes for CASSTAGQEAGYEQYF. Using reference TRBV19 and TRBJ2-7 for the parts outside the CDR3, the full variable domain is DGGITQSPKYLFRKEGQNVTLSCEQNLNHDAMYWYRQDPGQGLRLIYYSQIVNDFQKGDIAEGYSVSREKKESFPLTVTSAQKNPTAFYLCASSTAGQEAGYEQYFGPGTRLTVT.

V and J are TRBV5-1 and TRBJ2-1, with TRBD2 matching over 8 bases. The CDR3 has 14 amino acids. The J segment lost 4 bases and the V segment lost 5 bases, leaving 5 bases of the junction unmatched. Germline V gene lookup returns CDR1 SGHRS and CDR2 YFSETQ. CDR3 region: CASSTTSAYNEQFF. The CDR3 nucleotides read TGCGCCAGCAGTACGACTAGCGCATACAATGAGCAGTTCTTC.

This chain joins TRBV11-2 and TRBJ1-3, with D unclear. This CDR3 region has 16 residues. V was shortened by 3 bases and J by 0 bases, with 12 bases between the two germline ends. Germline loops: CDR1 SGHAT, CDR2 FQNNGV. The CDR3 DNA reads TGTGCCAGCAGCTTCGAGGTACAAAGCTCTGGAAACACCATATATTTT. This gives the protein CASSFEVQSSGNTIYF.

This chain uses TRBV3-1 (or the pseudogene TRBV3-2) with TRBJ1-4; 7 nucleotides align to TRBD1. This CDR3 contains 14 residues. After removal of 2 bases from V and 10 bases from J, the junction contained 7 bases not matched to a gene. Germline-derived CDR1 and CDR2 are LGHDT and YNNKEL (reference sequence). CDR3 residues: CASSQWTGGLKLFF. The CDR3, as DNA: TGTGCCAGCAGCCAATGGACAGGCGGCCTAAAACTGTTTTTT.

The chain couples TRBV29-1 to TRBJ1-5; D gene ambiguous. The CDR3 contains 13 residues. From germline, CDR1 is SQVTM and CDR2 ANQGSEA. Trimming removed 1 base at V and 2 bases at J, with 6 bases between. This chain's CDR3 is CSVEAGRNQPQHF. Here the CDR3 DNA reads TGCAGCGTTGAAGCTGGGCGCAATCAGCCCCAGCATTTT.

This clone was detected only once. The chain recombines TRBV5-6 with TRBJ1-1; D call uncertain. Germline loops: CDR1 SGHDT, CDR2 YYEEEE. CDR3 length: 15 amino acids. The V gene lost 4 bases and the J gene lost 0 bases, with 13 bases spanning the gap. The CDR3 loop reads CASSRPPGMNTEAFF. Written as DNA, the CDR3 is TGTGCCAGCAGCCGCCCTCCCGGTATGAACACTGAAGCTTTCTTT.

The chain combines TRBV21-1 with TRBJ2-1; no check of the table's D call, TRBD2, against the DNA was made. TRBV21-1 is an annotated pseudogene. This CDR3 contains 11 residues. The CDR3 here is CASSNSDEQFF. The DNA of the CDR3 is TGTGCCAGCAGCAATAGCGATGAGCAGTTCTTC.

The chain joins TRBV2 to TRBJ1-6; tentatively, D is TRBD1 (5 bases). There are 13 residues in the CDR3. Germline V gives CDR1 SNHLY, CDR2 FYNNEI. Trimming took off 7 bases at V and 7 bases at J, with 11 bases between the two ends. CDR3 loop: CASKAGPNSPLHF. For the CDR3, the DNA is TGTGCCAGCAAGGCGGGGCCCAATTCACCCCTCCACTTT.

The chain has TRBV30 and TRBJ1-2, with a tentative D call TRBD1 (5 bases). The germline gives CDR1 GTSNPN, CDR2 SVGIG (reference sequence). Trimming shortened V by 1 base and J by 0 bases, and 9 bases separated the two germline ends. The CDR3 loop spans 14 amino acids. For the CDR3, the DNA is TGTGCCTGGAGTGGACAGCAATCTAACTATGGCTACACCTTC. This sequence encodes CAWSGQQSNYGYTF.